The T cell receptor beta chain under discussion was sequenced for a study of T cell responses to AZD1222 COVID-19 vaccine. Per germline, CDR1 SGHRS and CDR2 YFSETQ. Trimming removed 4 bases from V and 5 bases from J, with 15 bases in between. This CDR3 has 14 amino acids. Whole-study findings and limits: A rise in Spike-specific TCR breadth and depth followed two AZD1222 doses.

The table came from immunoSEQ multiplex PCR; TCRdb's copy has only in-frame clones and leaves some out. The repertoire holds about 130,000 clones, with approximately 92% as singletons. A few counts support this clone. Its specificity is unknown. The TCR comes from an adult who received the AZD1222 COVID-19 vaccine. This sample comprised peripheral blood, obtained 28 days after the second AZD1222 dose. This chain connects TRBV5-1 to TRBJ1-1; TRBD1 is a possible D gene (6 bases). CDR3 DNA sequence: TGCGCCAGCAGCCAGGGGCTGGGGGGGACTGAAGCTTTCTTT. Translating gives CASSQGLGGTEAFF.